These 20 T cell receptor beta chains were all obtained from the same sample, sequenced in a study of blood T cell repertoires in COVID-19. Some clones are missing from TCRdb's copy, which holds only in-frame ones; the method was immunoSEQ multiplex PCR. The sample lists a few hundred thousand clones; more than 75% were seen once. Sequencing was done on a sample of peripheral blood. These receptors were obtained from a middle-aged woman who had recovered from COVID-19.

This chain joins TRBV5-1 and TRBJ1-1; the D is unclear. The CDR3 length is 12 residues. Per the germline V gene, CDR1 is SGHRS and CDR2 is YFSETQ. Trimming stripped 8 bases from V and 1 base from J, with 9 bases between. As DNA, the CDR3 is TGCGCCAGTGGGAGGGAGAACACTGAAGCTTTCTTT. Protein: CASGRENTEAFF.

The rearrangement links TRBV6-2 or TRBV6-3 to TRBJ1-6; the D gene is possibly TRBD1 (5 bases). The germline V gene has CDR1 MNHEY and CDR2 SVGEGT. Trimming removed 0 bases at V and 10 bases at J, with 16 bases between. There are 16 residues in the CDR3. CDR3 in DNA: TGTGCCAGCAGTTACTCGGGGCTGGGGATCGACTCACCCCTCCACTTT. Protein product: CASSYSGLGIDSPLHF.

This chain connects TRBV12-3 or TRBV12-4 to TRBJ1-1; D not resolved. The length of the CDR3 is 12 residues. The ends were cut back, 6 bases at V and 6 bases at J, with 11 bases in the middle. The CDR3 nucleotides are TGTGCCAGCAGGGGCGGGCCCCCTGAAGCTTTCTTT. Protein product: CASRGGPPEAFF.

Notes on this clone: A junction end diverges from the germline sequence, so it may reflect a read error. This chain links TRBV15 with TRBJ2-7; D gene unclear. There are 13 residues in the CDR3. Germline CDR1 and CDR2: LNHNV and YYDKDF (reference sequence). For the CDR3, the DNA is TGTGCCACCAGCAGAGATCTAGGAGCCCCCCCCAACTTC. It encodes CATSRDLGAPPNF.

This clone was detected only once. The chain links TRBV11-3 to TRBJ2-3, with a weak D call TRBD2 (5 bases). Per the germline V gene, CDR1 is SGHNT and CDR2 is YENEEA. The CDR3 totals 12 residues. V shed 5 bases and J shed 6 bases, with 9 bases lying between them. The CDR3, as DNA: TGTGCCAGCAGCCAGGAGGTGGATACGCAGTATTTT. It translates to CASSQEVDTQYF.

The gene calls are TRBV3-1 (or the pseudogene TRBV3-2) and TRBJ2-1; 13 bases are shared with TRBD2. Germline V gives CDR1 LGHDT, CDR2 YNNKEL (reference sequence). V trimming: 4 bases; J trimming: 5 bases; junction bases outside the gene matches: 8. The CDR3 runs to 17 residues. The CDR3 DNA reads TGTGCCAGCAGCCTCCTGGGACTAGCGGGATCCCACAATGAGCAGTTCTTC. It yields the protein CASSLLGLAGSHNEQFF.

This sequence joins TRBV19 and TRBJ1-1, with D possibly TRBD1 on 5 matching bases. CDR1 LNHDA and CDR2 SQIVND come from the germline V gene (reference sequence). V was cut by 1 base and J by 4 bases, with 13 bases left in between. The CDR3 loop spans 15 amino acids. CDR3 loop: CASSIGGTSATEAFF. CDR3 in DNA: TGTGCCAGTAGTATAGGCGGGACCTCGGCCACTGAAGCTTTCTTT. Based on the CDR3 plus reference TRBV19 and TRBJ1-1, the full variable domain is DGGITQSPKYLFRKEGQNVTLSCEQNLNHDAMYWYRQDPGQGLRLIYYSQIVNDFQKGDIAEGYSVSREKKESFPLTVTSAQKNPTAFYLCASSIGGTSATEAFFGQGTRLTVV.

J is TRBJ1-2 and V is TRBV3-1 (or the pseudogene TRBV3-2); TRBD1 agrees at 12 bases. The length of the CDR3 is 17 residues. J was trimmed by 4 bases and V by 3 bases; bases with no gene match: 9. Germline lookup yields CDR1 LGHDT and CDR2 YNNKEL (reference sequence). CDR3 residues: CASSQGTGGRRGYGYTF. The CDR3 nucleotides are TGTGCCAGCAGCCAGGGGACAGGGGGCAGGCGCGGCTATGGCTACACCTTC.

The CDR3 region has the DNA TGTGCCAGCAGTGCCTCTAGGGGCAGCCGAACAGATACGCAGTATTTT. Protein: CASSASRGSRTDTQYF. V usage is TRBV2 and J usage is TRBJ2-3; possibly TRBD1 for D (5 bases). The V and J ends lost 4 bases and 3 bases respectively, with 17 bases between them. Germline-derived CDR1 and CDR2 are SNHLY and FYNNEI. CDR3 size: 16 residues.

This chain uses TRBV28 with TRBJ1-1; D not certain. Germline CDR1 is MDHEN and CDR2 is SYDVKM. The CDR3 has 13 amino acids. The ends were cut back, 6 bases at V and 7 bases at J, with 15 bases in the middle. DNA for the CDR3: TGTGCCAGCAGAGTTTTGGGCCCAATTGAAGCTTTCTTT. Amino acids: CASRVLGPIEAFF.

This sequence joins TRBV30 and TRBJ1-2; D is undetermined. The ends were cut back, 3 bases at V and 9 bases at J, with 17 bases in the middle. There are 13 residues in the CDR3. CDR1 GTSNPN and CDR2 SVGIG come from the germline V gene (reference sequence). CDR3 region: CAWRAPGRERYTF. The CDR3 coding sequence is TGTGCCTGGAGGGCCCCAGGCCGGGAGCGCTACACCTTC.

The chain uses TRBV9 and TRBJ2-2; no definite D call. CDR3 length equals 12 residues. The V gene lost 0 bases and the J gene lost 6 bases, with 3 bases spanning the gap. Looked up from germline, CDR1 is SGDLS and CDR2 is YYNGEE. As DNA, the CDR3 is TGTGCCAGCAGCGTAGCTGCCGGGGAGCTGTTTTTT. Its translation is CASSVAAGELFF.

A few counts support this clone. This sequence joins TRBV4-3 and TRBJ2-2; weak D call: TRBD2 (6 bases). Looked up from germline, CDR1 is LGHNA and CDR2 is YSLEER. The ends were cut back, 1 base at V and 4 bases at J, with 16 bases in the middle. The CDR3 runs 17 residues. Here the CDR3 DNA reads TGCGCCAGCAGCCAAGTGCCGACCATGCGGGGCACCGGGGAGCTGTTTTTT. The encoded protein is CASSQVPTMRGTGELFF.

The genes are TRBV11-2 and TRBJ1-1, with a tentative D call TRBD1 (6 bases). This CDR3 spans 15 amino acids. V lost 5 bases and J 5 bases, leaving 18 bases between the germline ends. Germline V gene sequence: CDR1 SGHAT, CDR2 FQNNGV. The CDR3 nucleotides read TGTGCCAGCAGCCAAAGGGGGAACGTCTTTACTGAAGCTTTCTTT. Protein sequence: CASSQRGNVFTEAFF.

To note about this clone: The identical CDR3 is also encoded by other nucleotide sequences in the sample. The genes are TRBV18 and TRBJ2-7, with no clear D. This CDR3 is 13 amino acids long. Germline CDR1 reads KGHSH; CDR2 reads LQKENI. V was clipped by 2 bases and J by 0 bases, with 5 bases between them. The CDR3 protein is CASSPGGSYEQYV. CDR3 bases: TGTGCCAGCTCACCAGGCGGCTCCTACGAGCAGTACGTC.

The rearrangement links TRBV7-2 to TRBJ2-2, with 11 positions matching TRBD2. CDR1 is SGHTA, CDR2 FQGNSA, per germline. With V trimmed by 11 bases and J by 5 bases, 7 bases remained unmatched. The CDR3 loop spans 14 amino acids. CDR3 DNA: TGTGCCGGAGGGACTAGCGGAGGAACCGGGGAGCTGTTTTTT. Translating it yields CAGGTSGGTGELFF. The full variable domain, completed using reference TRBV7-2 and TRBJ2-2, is GAGVSQSPSNKVTEKGKDVELRCDPISGHTALYWYRQSLGQGLEFLIYFQGNSAPDKSGLPSDRFSAERTGGSVSTLTIQRTQQEDSAVYLCAGGTSGGTGELFFGEGSRLTVL.

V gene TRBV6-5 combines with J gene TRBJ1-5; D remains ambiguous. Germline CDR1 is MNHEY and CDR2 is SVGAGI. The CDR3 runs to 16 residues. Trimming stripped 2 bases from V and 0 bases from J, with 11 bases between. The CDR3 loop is CASSYGPSYSNQPQHF. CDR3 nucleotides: TGTGCCAGCAGTTACGGGCCCTCTTATAGCAATCAGCCCCAGCATTTT.

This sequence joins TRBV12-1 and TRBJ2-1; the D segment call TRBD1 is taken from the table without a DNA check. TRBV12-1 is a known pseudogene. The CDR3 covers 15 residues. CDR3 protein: CASSPGTGPGNEQFF. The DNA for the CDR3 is TGTGCCAGCAGCCCTGGGACAGGGCCGGGCAATGAGCAGTTCTTC.

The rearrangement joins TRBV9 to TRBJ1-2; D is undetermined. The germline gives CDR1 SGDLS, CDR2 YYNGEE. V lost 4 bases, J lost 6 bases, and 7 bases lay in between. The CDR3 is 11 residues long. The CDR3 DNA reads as TGTGCCAGCAGCCGAACAGATGGCTACACCTTC. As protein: CASSRTDGYTF.

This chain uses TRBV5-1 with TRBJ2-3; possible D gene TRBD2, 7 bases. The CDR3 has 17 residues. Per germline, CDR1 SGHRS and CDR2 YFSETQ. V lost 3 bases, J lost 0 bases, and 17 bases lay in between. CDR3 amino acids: CASSWGGGTVSTDTQYF. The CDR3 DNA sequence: TGCGCCAGCAGCTGGGGAGGGGGGACCGTTAGCACAGATACGCAGTATTTT.